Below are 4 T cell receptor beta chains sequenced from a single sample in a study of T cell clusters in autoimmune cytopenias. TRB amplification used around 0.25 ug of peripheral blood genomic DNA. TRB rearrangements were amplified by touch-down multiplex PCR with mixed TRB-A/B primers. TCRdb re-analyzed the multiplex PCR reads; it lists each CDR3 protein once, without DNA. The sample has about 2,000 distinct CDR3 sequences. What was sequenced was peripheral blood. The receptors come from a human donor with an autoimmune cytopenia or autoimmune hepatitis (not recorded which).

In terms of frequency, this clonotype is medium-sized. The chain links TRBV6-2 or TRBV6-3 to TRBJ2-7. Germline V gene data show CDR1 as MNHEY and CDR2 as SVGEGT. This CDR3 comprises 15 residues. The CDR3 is CASSYLPEGWGEQYF.

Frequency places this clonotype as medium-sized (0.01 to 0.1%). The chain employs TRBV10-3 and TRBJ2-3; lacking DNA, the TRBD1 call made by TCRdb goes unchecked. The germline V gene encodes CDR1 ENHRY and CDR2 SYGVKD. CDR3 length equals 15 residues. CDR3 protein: CAIRNTGNSADTQYF.

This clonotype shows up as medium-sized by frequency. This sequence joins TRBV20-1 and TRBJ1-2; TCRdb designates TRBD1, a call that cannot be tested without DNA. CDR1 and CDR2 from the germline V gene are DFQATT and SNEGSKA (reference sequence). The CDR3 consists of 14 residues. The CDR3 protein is CSARNRDTNYGYTF.

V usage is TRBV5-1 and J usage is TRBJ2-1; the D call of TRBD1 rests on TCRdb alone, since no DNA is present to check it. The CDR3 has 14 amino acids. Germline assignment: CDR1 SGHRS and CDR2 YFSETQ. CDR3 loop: CASSPGTGYNEQFF.